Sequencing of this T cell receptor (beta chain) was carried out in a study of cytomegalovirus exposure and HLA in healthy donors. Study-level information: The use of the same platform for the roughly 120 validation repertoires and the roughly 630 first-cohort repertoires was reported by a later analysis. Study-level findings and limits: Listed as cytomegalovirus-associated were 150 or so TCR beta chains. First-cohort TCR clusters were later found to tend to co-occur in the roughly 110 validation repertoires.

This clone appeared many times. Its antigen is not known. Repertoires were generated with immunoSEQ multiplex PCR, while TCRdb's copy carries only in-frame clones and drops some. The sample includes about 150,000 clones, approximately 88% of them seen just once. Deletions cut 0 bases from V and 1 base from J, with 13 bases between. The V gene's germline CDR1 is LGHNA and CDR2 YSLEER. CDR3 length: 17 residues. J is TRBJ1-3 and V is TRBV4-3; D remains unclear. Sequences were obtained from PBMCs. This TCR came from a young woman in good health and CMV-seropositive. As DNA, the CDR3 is TGCGCCAGCAGCCAAGAGGCAAGACTAATTTCTGGAAACACCATATATTTT. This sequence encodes CASSQEARLISGNTIYF.